These 26 T cell receptor beta chains were all obtained from the same sample, sequenced in a study of blood T cell repertoires in COVID-19. The assay was immunoSEQ multiplex PCR, and TCRdb's table has in-frame clones only and misses some. The table includes about 100,000 clones, 70% to 85% detected once. What was sequenced was peripheral blood. These receptors were collected from a woman aged 55-69 years with acute or convalescent COVID-19.

This rearrangement joins TRBV27 to TRBJ2-2, with TRBD1 matching 8 bases. J was trimmed by 7 bases and V by 6 bases; bases with no gene match: 7. The CDR3 has 14 residues. Germline CDR1 and CDR2: MNHEY and SMNVEV (reference sequence). The CDR3 DNA sequence: TGTGCCAGCAGGTACAGGGGGAACGGCGGGGAGCTGTTTTTT. Translated: CASRYRGNGGELFF.

The chain employs TRBV2 and TRBJ1-5, with 7 bases identical to TRBD1. Germline V gene sequence: CDR1 SNHLY, CDR2 FYNNEI. V gave up 5 bases and J gave up 2 bases; unmatched junction bases: 6. The CDR3 sequence is 15 residues long. In DNA form, the CDR3 reads TGTGCCAGCAGTTTAGGGGGCGTTGGCAATCAGCCCCAGCATTTT. Its translation: CASSLGGVGNQPQHF.

In its sample, this clone was seen a few times. The V call is TRBV19, the J call TRBJ1-1; D possibly corresponds to TRBD1 (5 bases). Germline V gives CDR1 LNHDA, CDR2 SQIVND (reference sequence). Trimming took off 8 bases at V and 1 base at J, with 11 bases between the two ends. This CDR3 has 13 residues. CDR3 in DNA: TGTGCCAGTGCAACAGGAAGGAACACTGAAGCTTTCTTT. Its translation is CASATGRNTEAFF.

This chain joins TRBV30 and TRBJ1-1, with D perhaps TRBD1 (6 bases). This CDR3 comprises 13 residues. Deletions cut 3 bases from V and 4 bases from J, with 12 bases between. The germline CDR1 and CDR2 sequences are GTSNPN and SVGIG (reference sequence). The CDR3 nucleotides read TGTGCCTGGAGCCCAGGGGCTACCACTGAAGCTTTCTTT. Residues: CAWSPGATTEAFF.

The rearrangement uses TRBV12-5 and TRBJ2-7, with D possibly being TRBD2 (6 bases). The CDR3 has 17 amino acids. Germline CDR1 and CDR2: LGHNT and FRNRAP. Trimming shortened V by 4 bases and J by 4 bases, and 23 bases separated the two germline ends. The CDR3 loop is CASGSNPGRRVGYEQYF. CDR3 coding DNA: TGTGCTAGTGGTTCCAACCCCGGTCGGAGGGTGGGATACGAGCAGTACTTC.

This chain connects TRBV5-4 to TRBJ2-2; D ambiguous. Trimming left V 4 bases short and J 5 bases short, with 12 bases between. The CDR3 has 14 amino acids. Germline V gene lookup returns CDR1 SGHNT and CDR2 YYREEE (reference sequence). The CDR3 sequence: CASSSPSRTGELFF. CDR3 DNA sequence: TGTGCCAGCAGCAGTCCTTCTAGAACCGGGGAGCTGTTTTTT.

This clone has only a few counts. The chain has TRBV5-6 and TRBJ1-1, with 8 bases identical to TRBD1. The CDR3 is made up of 13 amino acids. Germline V gene data show CDR1 as SGHDT and CDR2 as YYEEEE. J lost 4 bases, V lost 3 bases, and 2 bases had no gene match. CDR3 amino acids: CASSWTGSTEAFF. The DNA for the CDR3 is TGTGCCAGCAGCTGGACAGGGAGCACTGAAGCTTTCTTT.

The chain employs TRBV19 and TRBJ2-5, with TRBD2 as a possible D gene (6 bases). Germline CDR1 is LNHDA and CDR2 is SQIVND (reference sequence). V lost 5 bases and J 2 bases, leaving 18 bases between the germline ends. CDR3 length: 16 residues. The CDR3 loop is CASSAKARGGQETQYF. CDR3 nucleotides: TGTGCCAGTAGTGCGAAGGCGAGGGGAGGACAAGAGACCCAGTACTTC.

The chain uses TRBV2 and TRBJ1-3; tentatively, D is TRBD1 (6 bases). V shed 3 bases and J shed 1 base, with 13 bases lying between them. In germline, CDR1 is SNHLY, CDR2 FYNNEI. The CDR3 runs 16 residues. CDR3 protein: CASSDGGATSGNTIYF. CDR3 nucleotides: TGTGCCAGCAGTGACGGGGGGGCAACATCTGGAAACACCATATATTTT.

The gene calls are TRBV7-2 and TRBJ1-4, with 10 bases identical to TRBD1. The CDR3 loop spans 14 amino acids. Germline loops: CDR1 SGHTA, CDR2 FQGNSA. Losses at the gene ends were 4 bases for V and 7 bases for J; bases not matched to a gene: 3. The CDR3 DNA follows: TGTGCCAGCAGCTCGACAGGGGGCTTTGAAAAACTGTTTTTT. It encodes CASSSTGGFEKLFF.

The chain uses TRBV14 and TRBJ2-3; D gene ambiguous. CDR3 length: 13 amino acids. Germline V lookup: CDR1 SGHDN, CDR2 FVKESK. With 0 bases removed from V and 4 bases from J, the gap between germline ends came to 5 bases. The CDR3 loop reads CASSQDLADTQYF. The CDR3 nucleotides read TGTGCCAGCAGCCAAGATCTCGCAGATACGCAGTATTTT.

This clone was seen only once. The chain combines TRBV11-3 with TRBJ1-1, with D possibly matching TRBD1 (6 bases). The CDR3 length is 15 residues. Trimming cost V 0 bases and J 5 bases, with 13 bases left between them. Germline lookup yields CDR1 SGHNT and CDR2 YENEEA. The CDR3 region has the DNA TGTGCCAGCAGCTTAGAGAGGGGGAGTCGGACTGAAGCTTTCTTT. Its translation: CASSLERGSRTEAFF.

This clone occurred once. The chain uses TRBV5-1 and TRBJ2-1; no clear D. The CDR3 runs 13 residues. V gave up 1 base and J gave up 8 bases, with 10 bases separating them. The V gene's germline CDR1 is SGHRS and CDR2 YFSETQ. In nucleotides, the CDR3 is TGCGCCAGCAGCTTGATTATAGCCGATGAGCAGTTCTTC. Translating gives CASSLIIADEQFF.

This chain joins TRBV5-4 and TRBJ2-3, with 8 positions matching TRBD2. This CDR3 is built from 15 residues. Germline CDR1 reads SGHNT; CDR2 reads YYREEE (reference sequence). The V segment lost 1 base and the J segment 4 bases; nucleotides outside the gene matches: 5. The CDR3 region has the DNA TGTGCCAGCAGCTTGCCGGGGGGGGTGTCAGATACGCAGTATTTT. Its translation is CASSLPGGVSDTQYF.

This clone has just a few counts. The chain couples TRBV12-3 or TRBV12-4 to TRBJ1-5; the D is unclear. Deletions cut 3 bases from V and 1 base from J, with 4 bases between. The CDR3 has 13 amino acids. The CDR3 coding sequence is TGTGCCAGCAGTTTGGGCAGCAATCAGCCCCAGCATTTT. Amino acids: CASSLGSNQPQHF.

This sequence joins TRBV28 and TRBJ1-6; unclear D gene. The CDR3 runs 15 residues. CDR1 and CDR2 (germline): MDHEN, SYDVKM. Trimming shortened V by 3 bases and J by 0 bases, and 6 bases separated the two germline ends. In DNA form, the CDR3 reads TGTGCCAGCAGTTTTCCTTTCTCCTATAATTCACCCCTCCACTTT. Translated, it gives CASSFPFSYNSPLHF.

This chain uses TRBV3-1 (or the pseudogene TRBV3-2) with TRBJ1-2, with 9 bases matching TRBD1. The CDR3 extends over 14 amino acids. Germline trimming cut 3 bases from V and 2 bases from J; bases unmatched to any gene: 1. Per the germline V gene, CDR1 is LGHDT and CDR2 is YNNKEL (reference sequence). CDR3 loop: CASSQGQGNYGYTF. CDR3 sequence (DNA): TGTGCCAGCAGCCAGGGACAGGGAAACTATGGCTACACCTTC.

This chain links TRBV13 with TRBJ2-7, with D perhaps TRBD2 (7 bases). This CDR3 contains 15 residues. Germline CDR1 PRHDT, CDR2 FYEKMQ (reference sequence). V was cut by 3 bases and J by 3 bases, with 15 bases left in between. In DNA form, the CDR3 reads TGTGCCAGCAGCTTCCCGGGGGGCCCTAACTACGAGCAGTACTTC. It encodes CASSFPGGPNYEQYF.

This chain joins TRBV5-1 and TRBJ2-1; TRBD2 matches 13 bases. V lost 4 bases and J lost 8; bases outside the gene matches: 9. CDR1 and CDR2 from the germline V gene are SGHRS and YFSETQ. This CDR3 has 16 amino acids. The CDR3, as DNA: TGCGCCAGCAGCACCAGACTAGCGGGGGGTCTCGATGAGCAGTTCTTC. Translation gives CASSTRLAGGLDEQFF.

The chain has TRBV3-1 (or the pseudogene TRBV3-2) and TRBJ1-4, with D hard to call. V was shortened by 1 base and J by 0 bases, with 3 bases between the two germline ends. This CDR3 comprises 14 residues. Germline values: CDR1 LGHDT, CDR2 YNNKEL (reference sequence). CDR3 sequence (DNA): TGTGCCAGCAGCCAAGCTGCAACTAATGAAAAACTGTTTTTT. As protein: CASSQAATNEKLFF.

This chain links TRBV19 with TRBJ1-1; 9 bases are shared with TRBD1. V dropped 3 bases and J dropped 3; count of bases not matched to a gene: 5. The CDR3 has 15 residues. Germline assignment: CDR1 LNHDA and CDR2 SQIVND (reference sequence). CDR3 nucleotide sequence: TGTGCCAGTAGTATCCCCGGGACAGGGTACACTGAAGCTTTCTTT. Protein product: CASSIPGTGYTEAFF.

This clone was recorded a few times. The V gene is TRBV28, the J gene TRBJ1-4, with D unclear. Trimming took 6 bases from V and 0 from J, leaving 11 bases between them. The CDR3 contains 15 residues. Germline CDR1 is MDHEN and CDR2 is SYDVKM. The CDR3 DNA follows: TGTGCCAGCAGCCCTGCAAGAGCAACTAATGAAAAACTGTTTTTT. Its translation: CASSPARATNEKLFF. Together with reference TRBV28 and TRBJ1-4, the CDR3 gives the full variable domain: DVKVTQSSRYLVKRTGEKVFLECVQDMDHENMFWYRQDPGLGLRLIYFSYDVKMKEKGDIPEGYSVSREKKERFSLILESASTNQTSMYLCASSPARATNEKLFFGSGTQLSVL.

The gene calls are TRBV5-1 and TRBJ2-3, with TRBD2 matching over 15 bases. The V segment lost 4 bases and the J segment 3 bases; nucleotides outside the gene matches: 3. The CDR3 is 16 residues long. CDR1 is SGHRS and CDR2 is YFSETQ in the germline V gene. As DNA, the CDR3 is TGCGCCAGCAGCGTCGGACTAGCGGGGGGGACAGATACGCAGTATTTT. It encodes CASSVGLAGGTDTQYF.

The J gene is TRBJ1-2, the V gene TRBV2; 8 bases line up with TRBD1. The germline V gene has CDR1 SNHLY and CDR2 FYNNEI. The CDR3 is made up of 15 amino acids. J gave up 6 bases and V 5 bases, and 11 bases lay outside the gene matches. The CDR3 region is CASSTNWGQVDGYTF. In DNA, the CDR3 is TGTGCCAGCAGTACCAACTGGGGACAGGTAGATGGCTACACCTTC. Supplemented by reference TRBV2 and TRBJ1-2, the full variable domain reads EPEVTQTPSHQVTQMGQEVILRCVPISNHLYFYWYRQILGQKVEFLVSFYNNEISEKSEIFDDQFSVERPDGSNFTLKIRSTKLEDSAMYFCASSTNWGQVDGYTFGSGTRLTVV.

This chain links TRBV19 with TRBJ1-2; D gene uncertain. With 5 bases removed from V and 5 bases from J, the gap between germline ends came to 12 bases. The CDR3 runs 13 residues. Germline V gives CDR1 LNHDA, CDR2 SQIVND (reference sequence). CDR3 coding DNA: TGTGCCAGTAGTGGGCCGGGGTTTTATGGCTACACCTTC. The encoded protein is CASSGPGFYGYTF.

This clone was recorded a few times. The chain recombines TRBV28 with TRBJ1-2; no clear D gene. CDR3 length: 14 amino acids. V dropped 4 bases and J dropped 0 bases, with 9 bases sitting between them. Germline loops: CDR1 MDHEN, CDR2 SYDVKM. The CDR3 DNA reads as TGTGCCAGCAGTTCGGGTGGAGCTAACTATGGCTACACCTTC. Amino acid sequence: CASSSGGANYGYTF.